This T cell receptor beta chain was captured by sequencing in a study of T cell responses to AZD1222 COVID-19 vaccine. Study findings and constraints: Dominant at 160-218 and 743-854, vaccine-associated CD4 TCRs also spanned spike. Reportedly, nearly half the spike-specific TCRs target unmutated variant regions. Recipients of AZD1222 seropositive at baseline numbered only 5 to 7. The donors showed a predominance of white British ancestry and of females, with possible underestimation of clonal diversity.

Germline V gene lookup returns CDR1 LNHNV and CDR2 YYDKDF (reference sequence). The CDR3 has 14 residues. Deletions cut 0 bases from V and 3 bases from J, with 8 bases between. The method was immunoSEQ multiplex PCR; TCRdb's version includes in-frame clones alone and lacks a portion of them. The sample holds some 160,000 clones, approximately 90% seen once. This clone was seen once. No antigen is known for it. This sequence joins TRBV15 and TRBJ1-1, with D uncertain. The sequences come from peripheral blood, collected 28 days after the second AZD1222 dose. This clonotype was obtained from an adult who received the AZD1222 COVID-19 vaccine. CDR3 in DNA: TGTGCCACCAGCAGAGATTTCCGGGACACTGAAGCTTTCTTT. Its translation: CATSRDFRDTEAFF.